This TCR beta chain came from a study of relationships among human T cell subsets (dated by TCRdb to the early 2010s). Notes on the research overall: The study sequenced eight distinct T cell populations from blood: pan T, CD8 cytotoxic, regulatory, Th1, Th2, naive plus transitional, activated and memory cells.

This clonotype qualifies as medium-sized (0.01 to 0.1%). The antigen it recognizes is unknown. There are no base qualities to consult, and no much larger clone falls within one base. CD4+CD25+ regulatory T cells were selected from positively selected CD4+ cells using anti-CD25 beads. To isolate the T cell subsets, Miltenyi superparamagnetic beads coated with subset-specific monoclonal antibodies were used. Every T cell population came from peripheral blood. Mononuclear cells were obtained from whole blood by Ficoll separation, and monocytes were then depleted with anti-CD14 microbeads. The isolated cell populations were resuspended in RNAprotect reagent immediately. The paper as a whole reports these results and caveats: A CD4+CD8+ double-positive population could not be ruled out by the bead-based sorting. Substantial CDR3 sharing among Th1, Th2 and regulatory T cells was interpreted as suggesting stochastic cell fate choices. V, D and J usage, CDR3 length and N-nucleotide additions showed no statistically significant differences among the seven subsets. Over 50% of CD8+ cytotoxic sequences belonged to clones with over 100 reads, whereas regulatory and Th2 subsets showed few such clones.

V sheds 0 bases and J sheds 8 bases, leaving 10 bases between their ends. The germline V gene specifies SGHRS as CDR1 and YFSETQ as CDR2. The cysteine opens and the phenylalanine closes a CDR3 of 13 amino acids. The entry retains the CDR3 DNA only, 39 bases that are in frame from base 1. The library was produced with multiplex PCR. The sequencing machine was a 454 GS FLX. Semiquantitative ARM-PCR was used to amplify the TCR alpha and beta CDR3 regions from mRNA. ARM-PCR used tagged nested gene-specific primers, after which communal superprimers carried out exponential amplification. Before the first-round PCR products went through the second amplification round, exonuclease was used to remove the nested primers. The amplicons were sequenced on the 454 platform, a system that can rapidly sequence millions of DNA fragments without cloning bias. A read was counted as effective if the read could be mapped to both V and J germline segments. The source study handled its data this way. IRmap was used to assign reads to germline V, D and J segments, and IRmap relies on pyromap, a Smith-Waterman modification adapted to 454 sequencing errors. Cutoffs set at the 99th percentile of alignment scores from simulated random sequences were applied to filter D-beta assignments. CDR3 was defined as the amino acids lying between the conserved V-segment Y[YFLI]C motif and the J-segment [FW]GXGT motif. Repertoire diversity was estimated with a compound Poisson process model previously applied to large-scale EST data. A procedure for detecting cross-contamination was applied so that sample contamination could be argued against as the origin of shared CDR3s. The public reads were reprocessed in TCRdb via fastp at Q25 and MiXCR, keeping in-frame beta chains. CDR3 protein duplicates are merged, each entry listing the most common genes and DNA. These V and J calls derive from TCRdb rather than the authors' analysis. This sample lists roughly 15,000 distinct CDR3 sequences; around 60% were detected once. Approximately 2.3% of the sample is held by the ten biggest clonotypes.

Sequenced sample: Tregs sorted from blood. This sequence was found in a man aged 35-49 years in good health. The sequence links TRBV5-1 to TRBJ2-3, with the D gene not clear enough to name. This receptor has the CDR3 CASSLAGEVTQYF. The bases read TGCGCCAGCAGCTTGGCAGGCGAAGTTACGCAGTATTTT.